A selection of T cell receptor beta chains follows, all from one sample in a study of beta chain features in type 1 diabetes. Sequencing used immunoSEQ multiplex PCR; TCRdb keeps in-frame clones, though not all of them. This sample has about 180,000 clones; roughly 8% occur once, and the top ten carry about 0.95%. Material for sequencing was central memory CD4+ T cells from blood. These TCRs come from a woman in her 40s with type 1 diabetes. The CDR3 runs from the conserved cysteine through the conserved F or W. A D gene is named only where the DNA matches it firmly. Rows give clone size only sometimes, using once, few, many, or a class for an expanded clone.

J	V	size	D	CDR3	DNA
TRBJ1-2	TRBV5-1	.	TRBD1	CASSLQGEDYGYTF	TGCGCCAGCAGCTTACAGGGGGAAGACTATGGCTACACCTTC
TRBJ2-3	TRBV7-3	.	TRBD1	CASSLEAVRQGRTDTQYF	TGTGCCAGCAGCTTAGAAGCGGTGAGACAGGGACGTACAGATACGCAGTATTTT
TRBJ2-3	TRBV7-3	.	TRBD2	CASSLREGWADTQYF	TGTGCCAGCAGCCTCCGGGAGGGGTGGGCAGATACGCAGTATTTT
TRBJ1-1	TRBV7-2	.	.	CASSLFARDNTEAFF	TGTGCCAGCAGCTTATTCGCACGGGATAACACTGAAGCTTTCTTT
TRBJ2-3	TRBV7-3	.	TRBD2	CASSLDTSGRGDTQYF	TGTGCCAGCAGCTTAGACACTAGCGGGAGAGGGGATACGCAGTATTTT
TRBJ2-7	TRBV15	.	.	CATSRGGGTLNEQYF	TGTGCCACCAGCAGAGGAGGAGGGACCCTCAACGAGCAGTACTTC
TRBJ1-2	TRBV5-1	few	.	CASSLSRNGYTF	TGCGCCAGCAGCTTGAGCAGGAACGGCTACACCTTC
TRBJ2-1	TRBV4-3	many	.	CASSQAFSGYSYNEQFF	TGCGCCAGCAGCCAAGCCTTTAGCGGTTACTCCTACAATGAGCAGTTCTTC
TRBJ2-7	TRBV2	few	.	CASSEEARVREQYF	TGTGCCAGCAGTGAAGAAGCCAGGGTGCGAGAGCAGTACTTC
TRBJ1-1	TRBV5-1	few	.	CASSGGVNSLNTEAFF	TGCGCCAGCAGCGGGGGGGTGAACAGCTTGAACACTGAAGCTTTCTTT
TRBJ2-5	TRBV7-2	.	TRBD2	CASSFYTSGQETQYF	TGTGCCAGCAGCTTCTATACTAGCGGGCAAGAGACCCAGTACTTC
TRBJ2-3	TRBV9	.	TRBD1	CASSGQDSSTDTQYF	TGTGCCAGCTCGGGACAGGACTCTAGCACAGATACGCAGTATTTT
TRBJ2-3	TRBV7-9	few	.	CASSPQGRSSTDTQYF	TGTGCCAGCAGTCCACAGGGCCGATCTAGCACAGATACGCAGTATTTT
TRBJ2-2	TRBV25-1	.	.	CASSKPGDTGELFF	TGTGCCAGCAGTAAACCGGGGGACACCGGGGAGCTGTTTTTT
TRBJ2-3	TRBV9	.	TRBD2	CASSVGGTSGHTDTQYF	TGTGCCAGCAGCGTAGGAGGGACTAGCGGGCACACAGATACGCAGTATTTT
TRBJ1-6	TRBV5-1	many	TRBD1	CASRPRTGAASPLHF	TGCGCCAGCAGACCAAGGACAGGGGCGGCTTCACCCCTCCACTTT
TRBJ2-3	TRBV6-1	.	TRBD1	CASSRTGVSTDTQYF	TGTGCCAGCAGTCGGACAGGCGTTAGCACAGATACGCAGTATTTT
TRBJ2-5	TRBV7-8	.	TRBD2	CASSAMVPRTSGETQYF	TGTGCCAGCAGCGCAATGGTCCCCCGGACTAGCGGTGAGACCCAGTACTTC
TRBJ2-1	TRBV4-3	few	.	CASSQGEAGSLNNEQFF	TGCGCCAGCAGCCAGGGGGAGGCCGGGAGTCTAAACAATGAGCAGTTCTTC
TRBJ2-7	TRBV5-1	few	TRBD1	CASSPGTGISYEQYF	TGCGCCAGCAGCCCCGGGACAGGGATCTCCTACGAGCAGTACTTC
TRBJ2-7	TRBV7-8	few	.	CASSSQGNTYEQYF	TGTGCCAGCAGCTCGCAGGGTAATACGTACGAGCAGTACTTC
TRBJ1-5	TRBV30	few	TRBD1	CAWSGTGLIQPQHF	TGTGCCTGGAGCGGGACAGGGTTAATTCAGCCCCAGCATTTT
TRBJ2-3	TRBV6-1	many	.	CASSVGRSTDTQYF	TGTGCCAGCAGTGTGGGGAGGAGCACAGATACGCAGTATTTT
TRBJ1-1	TRBV29-1	.	TRBD1	CSVANRGSGTEAFF	TGCAGCGTCGCGAACAGGGGGTCGGGGACTGAAGCTTTCTTT
TRBJ1-2	TRBV7-9	.	.	CASMGSGSQVNGYTF	TGTGCCAGCATGGGGAGTGGGTCCCAGGTGAATGGCTACACCTTC
TRBJ2-6	TRBV11-2	few	.	CACDSGVPGANVLTF	TGTGCCTGTGACTCGGGGGTCCCTGGGGCCAACGTCCTGACTTTC
TRBJ2-7	TRBV4-1	many	TRBD2	CASSPRTSGSFEQYF	TGCGCCAGCAGCCCGCGGACTAGCGGGAGTTTCGAGCAGTACTTC
TRBJ2-3	TRBV7-6	few	.	CASSLVGADTQYF	TGTGCCAGCAGCTTAGTGGGCGCGGATACGCAGTATTTT
TRBJ2-3	TRBV7-9	.	TRBD1	CASSRDRAADTQYF	TGTGCCAGCAGCCGAGACAGGGCCGCAGATACGCAGTATTTT
TRBJ1-1	TRBV23-1	.	.	CASTTAMNTEAFF	TGCGCCAGCACGACAGCTATGAACACTGAAGCTTTCTTT
TRBJ2-2	TRBV18	.	.	CASSPSTGELFF	TGTGCCAGCTCACCGAGCACCGGGGAGCTGTTTTTT
TRBJ2-5	TRBV28	.	TRBD2	CASKSGRGGETQYF	TGTGCCAGCAAAAGCGGGAGAGGTGGAGAGACCCAGTACTTC